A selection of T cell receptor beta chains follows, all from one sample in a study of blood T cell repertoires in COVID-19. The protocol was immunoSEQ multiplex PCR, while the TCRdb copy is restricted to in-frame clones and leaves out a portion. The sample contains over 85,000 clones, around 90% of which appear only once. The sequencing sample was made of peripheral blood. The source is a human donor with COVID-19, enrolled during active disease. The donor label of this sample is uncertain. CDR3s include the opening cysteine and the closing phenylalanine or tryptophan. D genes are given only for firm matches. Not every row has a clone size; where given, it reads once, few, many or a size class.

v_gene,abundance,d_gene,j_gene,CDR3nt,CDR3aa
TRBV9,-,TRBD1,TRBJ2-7,TGTGCCAGCAGCGCCGGACAGGGTCAATGGGAGCAGTACTTC,CASSAGQGQWEQYF
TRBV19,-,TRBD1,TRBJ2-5,TGTGCCTCGCGACAGGGGGCTTCGGTAGAGACCCAGTACTTC,CASRQGASVETQYF
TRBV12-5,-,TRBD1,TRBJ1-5,TGTGCTAGTGGTTTAGGCCCCGGGACAGGGCACAATCAGCCCCAGCATTTT,CASGLGPGTGHNQPQHF
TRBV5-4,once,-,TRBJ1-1,TGTGCCAGCAGCTCTGAGGACATCTTTCTCTACACTGAAGCTTTCTTT,CASSSEDIFLYTEAFF
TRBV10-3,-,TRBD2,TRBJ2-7,TGTGCCATCAGTGCTAGCGGGGGGCTCTCCTACGAGCAGTACTTC,CAISASGGLSYEQYF
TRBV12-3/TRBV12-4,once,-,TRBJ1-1,TGTGCCAGCAGTCCAGACAGTTGGGCTTTCTTT,CASSPDSWAFF
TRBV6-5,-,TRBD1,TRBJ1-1,TGTGCCAGTAGGACAGGCGGGACTGAAGCTTTCTTT,CASRTGGTEAFF
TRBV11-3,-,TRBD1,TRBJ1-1,TGTGCCAGCAGCTTGAGGGGGGACAGGGGTACTGAAGCTTTCTTT,CASSLRGDRGTEAFF
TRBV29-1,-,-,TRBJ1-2,TGCAGCGTTGATGGGACAAGCTATGGCTACACCTTC,CSVDGTSYGYTF
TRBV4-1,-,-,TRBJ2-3,TGCACCAGCAGCCCTATCTTGACCCTAGAGTCTGGTACGCAGTATTTT,CTSSPILTLESGTQYF
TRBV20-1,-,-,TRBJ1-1,TGCAGTGCTAGTACCGGGGGGACTGAAGCTTTCTTT,CSASTGGTEAFF
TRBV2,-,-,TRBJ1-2,TGTGCCAGCAGTTCCCTCTACGGCTACACCTTC,CASSSLYGYTF
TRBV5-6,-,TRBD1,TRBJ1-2,TGTGCCAGCAGCCCCTGGACAGGGGAGGGCTACACCTTC,CASSPWTGEGYTF
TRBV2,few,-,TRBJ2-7,TGTGCCAGCGCGGGCCCAGGGGTCAACGAGCAGTACTTC,CASAGPGVNEQYF
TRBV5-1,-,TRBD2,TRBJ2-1,TGCGCCAGCAGCTTGGAGCCTAGCGGGAGGGCGCACAATGAGCAGTTCTTC,CASSLEPSGRAHNEQFF
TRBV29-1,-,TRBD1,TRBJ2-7,TGCAGCGTCATTCCGGGACAGGGGGCGGTTTCCTACGAGCAGTACTTC,CSVIPGQGAVSYEQYF
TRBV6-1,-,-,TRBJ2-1,TGTGCCAGCAGTGAAGACAGGGTAACGGATGAGCAGTTCTTC,CASSEDRVTDEQFF
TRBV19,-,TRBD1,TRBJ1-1,TGTGCCAGTTCCGGGACAGGGAGTCGAGCTTTCTTT,CASSGTGSRAFF
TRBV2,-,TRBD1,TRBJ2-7,TGTGCCAGCAGGGTCGTGAACAGGGGATACGAGCAGTACTTC,CASRVVNRGYEQYF
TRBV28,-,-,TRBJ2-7,TGTGCCAGCAGCCCAGGGGACTACGAGCAGTACTTC,CASSPGDYEQYF
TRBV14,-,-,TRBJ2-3,TGTGCCAGCAGCCACCTATTCTCAGATACGCAGTATTTT,CASSHLFSDTQYF
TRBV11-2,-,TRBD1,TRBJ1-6,TGTGCCAGCAGCTTAGGGACAGGGGGGAATTCACCCCTCCACTTT,CASSLGTGGNSPLHF
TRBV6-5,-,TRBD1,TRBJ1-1,TGTGCCAGCAGCGTACAGGGGTTCATAGGTGAAGCTTTCTTT,CASSVQGFIGEAFF
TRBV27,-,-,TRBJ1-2,TGTGCCAGCAGTTTCAGGCAGAACTATGGCTACACCTTC,CASSFRQNYGYTF
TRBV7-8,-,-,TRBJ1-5,TGTGCCAGCAGCCGACAGGATAGCAATCAGCCCCAGCATTTT,CASSRQDSNQPQHF
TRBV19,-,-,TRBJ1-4,TGTGCCAGTAGTGCCCATAGGACAGAGGTGGATGAAAAACTGTTTTTT,CASSAHRTEVDEKLFF
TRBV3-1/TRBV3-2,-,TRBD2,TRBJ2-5,TGTGCCAGCAGCAAGGGACTAGCGGGACCCCAAGAGACCCAGTACTTC,CASSKGLAGPQETQYF
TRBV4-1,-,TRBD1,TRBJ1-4,TGCGCCAGCAGCCAACCCCGGGACAGGGCTGAAAAACTGTTTTTT,CASSQPRDRAEKLFF
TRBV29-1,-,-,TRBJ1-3,TGCAGCGTTGAGGAGGGTGGAAACACCATATATTTT,CSVEEGGNTIYF
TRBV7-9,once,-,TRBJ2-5,TGTGCCAGCAGCTCCCCGGAGGCGGGCCAAGAGACCCAGTACTTC,CASSSPEAGQETQYF
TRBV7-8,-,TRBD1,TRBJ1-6,TGTGCCAGCAGCTTAGTCGGGACAGGGGATTCACCCCTCCACTTT,CASSLVGTGDSPLHF
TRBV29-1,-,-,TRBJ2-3,TGCAGCGTTGGAAGGGGCGCAGATACGCAGTATTTT,CSVGRGADTQYF
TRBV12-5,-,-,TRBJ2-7,TGTGCTAGTGGTTTGGGAGACATTGACGAGCAGTACTTC,CASGLGDIDEQYF
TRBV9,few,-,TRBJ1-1,TGTGCCAGCAGCGTAGGGGCCAGGAACACTGAAGCTTTCTTT,CASSVGARNTEAFF
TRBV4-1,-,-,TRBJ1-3,TGCGCCAGCAGCCCCCCCGGGGGGGGTTCTGGAAACACCATATATTTT,CASSPPGGGSGNTIYF
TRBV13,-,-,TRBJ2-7,TGTGCCAGCAGCCTGGGGCAGCCTAGGTACGAGCAGTACTTC,CASSLGQPRYEQYF
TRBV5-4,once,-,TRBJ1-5,TGTGCCAGCAGCGCCCGGGACACCGATCAGCCCCAGCATTTT,CASSARDTDQPQHF
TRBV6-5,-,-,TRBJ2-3,TGTGCCAGCAGTTACCCAGCGGGCACAGATACGCAGTATTTT,CASSYPAGTDTQYF
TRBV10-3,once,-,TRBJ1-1,TGTGCCATCAGTGAGGGACAGACCATGAACACTGAAGCTTTCTTT,CAISEGQTMNTEAFF
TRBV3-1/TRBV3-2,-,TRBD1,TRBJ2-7,TGTGCCAGCAGCCAGAGGGGACAGAGATACGAGCAGTACTTC,CASSQRGQRYEQYF